This T cell receptor (beta chain) comes out of a study of cytomegalovirus exposure and HLA in healthy donors. Study observations and caveats: An analysis was carried out later, and it reportedly showed fewer N-insertions in an Asian-associated ancestry cluster than the approximately 700-donor mean.

All donors participated as healthy donors of bone marrow. Primers for the PCR totalled 60 Vbeta and 13 Jbeta. How the authors handled the data: It was a later analysis that counted approximately 81 million unique TCR beta chains, of which around 11 million were shared. The repertoire was sequenced with immunoSEQ multiplex PCR; TCRdb's copy has only in-frame clones and lacks some. The V and J calls and clone size were taken over from that table, and D and trimming were inferred from the DNA. The sample consists of 130,000 or so clones, approximately 10% of them appearing once. Remarks on this clone: Its specificity is not known.

The length of the CDR3 is 14 residues. V dropped 1 base and J dropped 0 bases, with 5 bases sitting between them. Germline V CDR1 and CDR2: SGHTA, FQGTGA. The sample consisted of PBMCs. This sequence was found in a woman between 40 and 50 years old in good health and CMV-seropositive. The gene calls are TRBV7-3 and TRBJ2-3; D remains unclear. Here the CDR3 DNA reads TGTGCCAGCAGCTTAATCGGTAGCACAGATACGCAGTATTTT. Amino acid sequence: CASSLIGSTDTQYF.